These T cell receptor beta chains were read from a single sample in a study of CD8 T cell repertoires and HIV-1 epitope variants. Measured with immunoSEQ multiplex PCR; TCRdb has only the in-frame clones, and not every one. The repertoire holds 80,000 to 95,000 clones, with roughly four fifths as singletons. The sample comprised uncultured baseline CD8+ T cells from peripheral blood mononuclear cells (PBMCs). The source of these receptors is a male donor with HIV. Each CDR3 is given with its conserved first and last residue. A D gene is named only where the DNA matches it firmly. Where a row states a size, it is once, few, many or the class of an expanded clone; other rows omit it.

TGTGCCAGCAGGGGGACAGGAGGTAACTACGAGCAGTACTTC CASRGTGGNYEQYF TRBV14 - TRBJ2-7 TRBD1
TGTGCCAGCAGTTACGCAGAGAACACTGAAGCTTTCTTT CASSYAENTEAFF TRBV6-5 - TRBJ1-1 -
TGTGCCAGCGGTAGGGCGGGAGCTAACAATGAGCAGTTCTTC CASGRAGANNEQFF TRBV11-2 - TRBJ2-1 TRBD2
TGTGCCAGCAGTTTGTCAAATAGCAATCAGCCCCAGCATTTT CASSLSNSNQPQHF TRBV27 - TRBJ1-5 -
TGTGCCAGCAGTTTAGCTAGCGGGGGGGCCTACGAGCAGTACTTC CASSLASGGAYEQYF TRBV27 - TRBJ2-7 TRBD2
TGTGCCAGCAGCCCGACAGGGAAGGACACTGAAGCTTTCTTT CASSPTGKDTEAFF TRBV6-1 - TRBJ1-1 TRBD1
TGTGCCAGTAGTATTATAGATGGCACTGAAGCTTTCTTT CASSIIDGTEAFF TRBV19 - TRBJ1-1 -
TGTGCCAGCAGCTTAGGACAGGGGGCAGAAGAAAAACTGTTTTTT CASSLGQGAEEKLFF TRBV7-8 - TRBJ1-4 TRBD1
TGCAGCGCCGAGCCTGAGGGTTATGGCTACACCTTC CSAEPEGYGYTF TRBV29-1 - TRBJ1-2 -
TGTGCCAGCAGTGAAAGCTTGGGCAATCAGCCCCAGCATTTT CASSESLGNQPQHF TRBV6-1 - TRBJ1-5 -
TGTGCCAGCACCCAGACTAGCGGGGCTAGCACAGATACGCAGTATTTT CASTQTSGASTDTQYF TRBV2 - TRBJ2-3 TRBD2
TGCGCCAGCGGGGCCGGCGGGAACGAGCAGTACTTC CASGAGGNEQYF TRBV5-1 - TRBJ2-7 -
TGTGCCAGCAGCTTGGGTAGCGGAGAATCCTACGAGCAGTACTTC CASSLGSGESYEQYF TRBV5-4 few TRBJ2-7 -
TGCAGCGTCGAGACAGGCTATGGCTACACCTTC CSVETGYGYTF TRBV29-1 - TRBJ1-2 -
TGTGCCAGCAGTTACCGGGGGAGTCAAGAGACCCAGTACTTC CASSYRGSQETQYF TRBV6-5 - TRBJ2-5 -
TGTGCCAGCAGCTTAGCCCGGGGGGATAGGGCTTTCTTT CASSLARGDRAFF TRBV7-8 - TRBJ1-1 -
TGTGCCAGCAGTAACGTTAATCAGCCCCAGCATTTT CASSNVNQPQHF TRBV2 few TRBJ1-5 -
TGCGCCAGCAGCTTGAGTCCAGGGGACAATCAGCCCCAGCATTTT CASSLSPGDNQPQHF TRBV5-1 once TRBJ1-5 -
TGTGCCATCAGTGAGTCGAACAGGGGGGACGGGCAGCCCCAGCATTTT CAISESNRGDGQPQHF TRBV10-3 - TRBJ1-5 TRBD1
TGTGCCAGTAGTATAGATTCGGCAGGGCGAGACTATGGCTACACCTTC CASSIDSAGRDYGYTF TRBV19 - TRBJ1-2 -
TGTGCCAGCAGTTTGGGCAGGGGTAGCAATCAGCCCCAGCATTTT CASSLGRGSNQPQHF TRBV6-5 - TRBJ1-5 -
TGTGCCAGCAGCCCTGACAGGGGCGCTTACAATGAGCAGTTCTTC CASSPDRGAYNEQFF TRBV6-1 - TRBJ2-1 TRBD1
TGCGCCAGCAGCTTGGGGGGGAACACTGAAGCTTTCTTT CASSLGGNTEAFF TRBV5-1 - TRBJ1-1 -
TGTGCCAGCAGTTTTCTAGCGGGAGGGGGCGAGCAGTACTTC CASSFLAGGGEQYF TRBV28 - TRBJ2-7 TRBD2
TGTGCTAGTGGTTTGTTACCTTCGGAGAGCGGGATCCGCTCAGAGACCCAGTACTTC CASGLLPSESGIRSETQYF TRBV12-5 - TRBJ2-5 TRBD2
TGTGCCAGCAGTTACTCAGGACAGGGGACCGAGCAGTTCTTC CASSYSGQGTEQFF TRBV6-5 - TRBJ2-1 TRBD1
TGCGCCAGCAGCTCGGACAGGGACACTGAAGCTTTCTTT CASSSDRDTEAFF TRBV5-1 - TRBJ1-1 TRBD1
TGTGCCAGTCTCTACTCAGGACAGGGTGCCTACGAGCAGTACTTC CASLYSGQGAYEQYF TRBV6-6 - TRBJ2-7 TRBD1
TGCGCCAGCAGCCAAGATATAGGAAATAATTCACCCCTCCACTTT CASSQDIGNNSPLHF TRBV4-3 - TRBJ1-6 -
TGTGCCAGCACCCGAGCGGGGGTCGAGGGCGAGCAGTACTTC CASTRAGVEGEQYF TRBV6-5 - TRBJ2-7 TRBD2
TGTGCCAGTTCGAACAGGGGGCGAGAAGATACGCAGTATTTT CASSNRGREDTQYF TRBV19 - TRBJ2-3 TRBD1
TGTGCCAGCAGCTTAATGTCTAGCGGACTCTACAATGAGCAGTTCTTC CASSLMSSGLYNEQFF TRBV7-6 few TRBJ2-1 TRBD2
TGTGCCAGCAGTGACGGACAGGGGAGAAGCATTCAGTACTTC CASSDGQGRSIQYF TRBV28 - TRBJ2-4 TRBD1
TGTGCCACGACAGGGGGCGGAGGCTATGGCTACACCTTC CATTGGGGYGYTF TRBV28 - TRBJ1-2 TRBD1
TGTGCCAGCAGATGGACAGCCGGGCGGACCCAGTACTTC CASRWTAGRTQYF TRBV28 - TRBJ2-5 -
TGTGCCAGCAGTTGGAACAGGGTTGGCTACACCTTC CASSWNRVGYTF TRBV6-5 - TRBJ1-2 -
TGTGCCAGCACCTCTGGGGGACTGATCTATGGCTACACCTTC CASTSGGLIYGYTF TRBV28 once TRBJ1-2 -
TGTGCCAGCAGTGTATCAACTGGAGGGTATGGCTACACCTTC CASSVSTGGYGYTF TRBV25-1 - TRBJ1-2 -
TGTGCCAGTAGTAGTTTGAGTCGAGGGGAGCTGTTTTTT CASSSLSRGELFF TRBV19 - TRBJ2-2 -
TGCGCCAGCAGCTCGGGACAGGGTCGAATGGCGGAGACCCAGTACTTC CASSSGQGRMAETQYF TRBV5-1 - TRBJ2-5 TRBD1
TGTGCCAGCAGCTTAGATTGGGAGATTAATGAAAAACTGTTTTTT CASSLDWEINEKLFF TRBV7-2 - TRBJ1-4 -
TGTGCCAGCAGCTTCCATCGGGCGGGCCTGGGGAACACAAATGAGCAGTTCTTC CASSFHRAGLGNTNEQFF TRBV7-9 - TRBJ2-1 -
TGTGCCAGCAGCCCCCCCCCGGGACAGGGTCCGACAGATACGCAGTATTTT CASSPPPGQGPTDTQYF TRBV13 - TRBJ2-3 TRBD1
TGTGCCAGCAGCCAATACCGGGACAGGGTTTACGAGCAGTACTTC CASSQYRDRVYEQYF TRBV7-2 - TRBJ2-7 TRBD1
TGTGCCAGCAGCTCGGTGTATAATTCACCCCTCCACTTT CASSSVYNSPLHF TRBV7-3 - TRBJ1-6 -
TGTGCCAGCAGTTTCAGTGGCAGGGGAAACGAGCAGTACTTC CASSFSGRGNEQYF TRBV28 few TRBJ2-7 -
TGCGCCAGCAGCCCTCGATCCGACGGAGGCTCTGGAAACACCATATATTTT CASSPRSDGGSGNTIYF TRBV5-1 - TRBJ1-3 -
TGCAGCTTTCACAAGACAGGGTCGGGGGAAAAACTGTTTTTT CSFHKTGSGEKLFF TRBV29-1 once TRBJ1-4 TRBD1
TGTGCCAGCAGCCCATCAGGTGGGGAGACCCAGTACTTC CASSPSGGETQYF TRBV7-2 - TRBJ2-5 -
TGCGCCAGCAGCTTGGGGGTCACTCATCCTTCCACAGATACGCAGTATTTT CASSLGVTHPSTDTQYF TRBV5-1 - TRBJ2-3 -
TGCGCCAGCAGCCAAGATTCAGGAGAAACGGCAGGGGGAAGCCAGCCCCAGCATTTT CASSQDSGETAGGSQPQHF TRBV4-1 - TRBJ1-5 TRBD1
TGTGCCAGCAGCGCACAGGGGGCGGGGGAGACCCAGTACTTC CASSAQGAGETQYF TRBV9 - TRBJ2-5 TRBD1
TGTGCCAGCAGGGAGGGAATAGCGGGAGTCTACAATGAGCAGTTCTTC CASREGIAGVYNEQFF TRBV25-1 - TRBJ2-1 TRBD2
TGTGCCAGCAGTTTAGACAGGGGAAATGAGCAGTTCTTC CASSLDRGNEQFF TRBV28 - TRBJ2-1 TRBD1
TGCGCCAGCACTCGGGACTCCGAGGGGACTGAAGCTTTCTTT CASTRDSEGTEAFF TRBV10-2 few TRBJ1-1 -
TGTGCCAGCAGTTACTCCCCTAGCGGGAGAAACAATGAGCAGTTCTTC CASSYSPSGRNNEQFF TRBV6-5 - TRBJ2-1 TRBD2
TGTGCCATCTTCGGGACAGACAGCTCTGGGGCCAACGTCCTGACTTTC CAIFGTDSSGANVLTF TRBV10-3 - TRBJ2-6 TRBD1
TGTGCCAGCAGCCTGGGACATAACTACGAGCAGTACTTC CASSLGHNYEQYF TRBV5-8 - TRBJ2-7 -